The sequence of this T cell receptor (beta chain) was determined in a study of cytomegalovirus exposure and HLA in healthy donors. The junction had 6 bases not matched to a gene; V was cut back by 0 bases and J by 6 bases. The CDR3 is made up of 15 amino acids. Germline CDR1 and CDR2: SGHNT and YYREEE (reference sequence). The PCR used 60 Vbeta and 13 Jbeta primers. Sequencing used immunoSEQ multiplex PCR; TCRdb keeps in-frame clones, though not all of them. The sample totals some 130,000 clones. Sample: PBMCs. This TCR derives from a woman between 40 and 55 years old in good health and CMV-seronegative. The chain carries TRBV5-4 and TRBJ2-1, with TRBD1 matching 7 bases. This chain's CDR3 is CASSLDRGIRNEQFF. The CDR3, as DNA: TGTGCCAGCAGCTTGGACAGGGGAATACGCAATGAGCAGTTCTTC.